This TCR beta chain was identified during a study of early T cells in non-severe SARS-CoV-2 infection. Overall study results and limits: A preference for anti-spike CD8 responses marked VDJdb matching, which missed private and CD4 specificities.

The TCR library protocol attached unique molecular identifiers to the individual cDNA molecules. TCRdb independently ran MiXCR on the 5' RACE reads; one entry per CDR3 protein. The table has around 76,000 distinct CDR3 sequences, 12% seen once. This clonotype was picked up a small number of times. Antigen: not known. The CDR3 spans 14 residues. CDR1 and CDR2 from the germline V gene are MDHEN and SYDVKM. V was clipped by 6 bases and J by 4 bases, with 16 bases between them. The TCR comes from an adult who was a healthcare worker with PCR-confirmed SARS-CoV-2 infection or an uninfected control (not recorded which). Material: whole blood. J is TRBJ2-7 and V is TRBV28; TRBD1 is a possible D gene (5 bases). The CDR3 loop reads CASRYTTAQYEQYF. CDR3 nucleotides: TGTGCCAGCAGATATACGACAGCCCAATACGAGCAGTACTTC.